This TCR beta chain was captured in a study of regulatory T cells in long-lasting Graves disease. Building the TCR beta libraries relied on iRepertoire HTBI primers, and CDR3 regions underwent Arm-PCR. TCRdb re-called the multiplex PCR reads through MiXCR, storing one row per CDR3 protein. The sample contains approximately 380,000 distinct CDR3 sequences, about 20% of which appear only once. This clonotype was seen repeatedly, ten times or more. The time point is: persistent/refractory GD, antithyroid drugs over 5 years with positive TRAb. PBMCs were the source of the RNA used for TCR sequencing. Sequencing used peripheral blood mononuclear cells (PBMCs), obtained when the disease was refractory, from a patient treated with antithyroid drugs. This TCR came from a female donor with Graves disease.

CDR3 sequence reads: CASRSGTSRYEQYF. As DNA, the CDR3 is TGTGCCAGCAGAAGCGGGACTAGCAGATACGAGCAGTACTTC. The rearrangement uses TRBV6-1 and TRBJ2-7; 9 nucleotides agree with TRBD2. Germline CDR1 is MNHNS and CDR2 is SASEGT. V was clipped by 6 bases and J by 4 bases; unmatched bases: 7. The CDR3 sequence is 14 residues long.